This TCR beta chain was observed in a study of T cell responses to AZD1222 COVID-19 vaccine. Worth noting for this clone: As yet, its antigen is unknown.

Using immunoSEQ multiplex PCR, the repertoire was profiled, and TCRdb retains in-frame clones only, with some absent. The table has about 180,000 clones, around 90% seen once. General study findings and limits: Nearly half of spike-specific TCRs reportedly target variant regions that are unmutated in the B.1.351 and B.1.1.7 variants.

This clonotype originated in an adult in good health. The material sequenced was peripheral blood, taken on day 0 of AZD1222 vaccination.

The CDR3 nucleotides read TGTGCCAGTAGTTTAGCGGGGGGGCGTACCGGGGAGCTGTTTTTT. It encodes CASSLAGGRTGELFF. The chain has TRBV19 and TRBJ2-2; 11 bases align to TRBD2. Germline V CDR1 and CDR2: LNHDA, SQIVND (reference sequence). After removal of 5 bases from V and 5 bases from J, the junction contained 4 bases not matched to a gene. The length of the CDR3 is 15 residues.